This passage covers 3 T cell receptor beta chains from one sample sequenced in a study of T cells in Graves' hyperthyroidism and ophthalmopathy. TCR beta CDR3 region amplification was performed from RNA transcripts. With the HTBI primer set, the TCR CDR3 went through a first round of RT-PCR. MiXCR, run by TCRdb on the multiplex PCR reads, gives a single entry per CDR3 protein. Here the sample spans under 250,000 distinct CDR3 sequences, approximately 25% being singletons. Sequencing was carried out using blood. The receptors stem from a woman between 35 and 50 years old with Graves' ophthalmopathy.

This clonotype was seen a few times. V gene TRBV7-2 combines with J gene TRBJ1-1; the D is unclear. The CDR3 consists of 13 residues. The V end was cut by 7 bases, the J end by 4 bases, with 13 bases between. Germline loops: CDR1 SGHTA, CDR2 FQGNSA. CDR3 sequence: CASTVGPLTEAFF. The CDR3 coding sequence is TGTGCCAGCACGGTCGGGCCCCTCACTGAAGCTTTCTTT.

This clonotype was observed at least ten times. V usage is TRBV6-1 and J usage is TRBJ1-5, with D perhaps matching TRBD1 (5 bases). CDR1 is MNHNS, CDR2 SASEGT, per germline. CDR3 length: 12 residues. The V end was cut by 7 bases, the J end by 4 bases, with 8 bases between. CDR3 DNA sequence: TGTGCCAGCACTGAGGGGAATCAGCCCCAGCATTTT. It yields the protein CASTEGNQPQHF.

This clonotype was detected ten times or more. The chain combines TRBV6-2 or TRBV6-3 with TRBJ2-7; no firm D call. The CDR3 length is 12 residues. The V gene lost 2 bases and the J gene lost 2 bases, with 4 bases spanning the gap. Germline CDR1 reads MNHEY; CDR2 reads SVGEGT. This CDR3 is CASSYNPYEQYF. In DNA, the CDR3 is TGTGCCAGCAGTTACAATCCCTACGAGCAGTACTTC.